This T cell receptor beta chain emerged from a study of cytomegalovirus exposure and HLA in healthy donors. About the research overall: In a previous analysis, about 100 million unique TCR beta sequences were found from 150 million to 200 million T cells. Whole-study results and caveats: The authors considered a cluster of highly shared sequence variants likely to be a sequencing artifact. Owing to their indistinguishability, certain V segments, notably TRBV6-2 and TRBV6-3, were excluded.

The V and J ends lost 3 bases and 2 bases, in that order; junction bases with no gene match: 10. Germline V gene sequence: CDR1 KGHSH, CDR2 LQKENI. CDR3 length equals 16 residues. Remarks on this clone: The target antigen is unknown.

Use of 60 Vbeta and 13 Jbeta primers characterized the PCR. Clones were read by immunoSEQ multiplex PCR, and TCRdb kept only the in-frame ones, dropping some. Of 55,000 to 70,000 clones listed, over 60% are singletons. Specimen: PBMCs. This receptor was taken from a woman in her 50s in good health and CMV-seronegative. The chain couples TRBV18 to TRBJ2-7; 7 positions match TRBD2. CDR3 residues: CASSPASGGPTYEQYF. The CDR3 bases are TGTGCCAGCTCACCTGCTAGCGGCGGTCCTACCTACGAGCAGTACTTC.